This T cell receptor beta chain was documented in a study of T-cell reconstitution after alpha-beta-depleted transplantation in children (TCRdb year 2016). About the study as a whole: Using TCR repertoire profiling, the study quantitatively followed how T-cell immune reconstitution unfolded in children after TCRalphabeta/CD19-depleted allogeneic hematopoietic cell transplantation. What the study reported, not specific to this receptor: Over subsequent months, a decline in hyperexpanded clone frequencies was noted, and after one year, T-cell counts and TCRbeta diversity were mostly ascribed to newly produced T cells. The high TCRbeta diversity at day 60 in some patients was ascribed to recipient T cells and intrathymic progenitors that had survived conditioning. About two months after transplant, the apparently early recovery of alphabetaT-cell counts reportedly depended on just several hundred clones that had expanded rapidly and came from non-depleted graft cells.

Library construction relied on PCR. Sequencing instrument: Illumina HiSeq 2500. TCR library preparation used molecular barcoding, with unique molecular identifiers applied to normalize quantification of the TCRbeta repertoire. The public reads were reprocessed in TCRdb via fastp at Q25 and MiXCR, keeping in-frame beta chains. Under each unique CDR3 protein, matching rows form one entry showing the most common genes and DNA. This sample is represented by about 980,000 distinct CDR3 sequences; around 30% of them were singletons. The ten largest clones take up roughly 30% of the sample. Taken with the paper, the label for treatment or condition translates to: allogeneic hematopoietic cell transplantation with graft depleted of TCRalphabeta T cells and CD19 B cells. The transplant recipients were children given TCRalphabeta/CD19-depleted allogeneic hematopoietic cell grafts. Deletion took 2 bases off V and 3 bases off J, with a span of 7 bases between the germline ends. Reading from cysteine to phenylalanine, the CDR3 counts 13 amino acids. CDR3 DNA is the only sequence kept; it has 39 bases, read in frame from the first base. Per the germline V gene, KGHSH is the CDR1 and LQKENI is the CDR2.

This clonotype was found a few times. Its binding antigen is unknown. One base away there is no much larger clone; base qualities are not given. This chain joins TRBV18 to TRBJ2-5; the D gene assignment is ambiguous. The source is a boy less than two years old who had a stem cell transplant for SCID, so the T cells may come from the graft donor. The sequencing used PBMCs, mostly from graft donor cells, collected 360 days after TCRalphabeta/CD19-depleted stem cell transplant. The base sequence is TGTGCCAGCTCACCAAGCTTGAAAGAGACCCAGTACTTC. It specifies CASSPSLKETQYF.